Following are 14 T cell receptor beta chains from one sample sequenced in a study of blood T cell repertoires in COVID-19. This table comes from immunoSEQ multiplex PCR, and its TCRdb copy is limited to in-frame clones, with some not included. The sample lists 250,000 to 350,000 clones; roughly 84% were seen once. Source material: peripheral blood. Every receptor here comes from a human donor with COVID-19, enrolled during active disease. The donor label of this sample is uncertain.

The rearrangement joins TRBV7-9 to TRBJ2-1, with D possibly TRBD2 on 5 matching bases. The V gene's germline CDR1 is SEHNR and CDR2 FQNEAQ (reference sequence). V shed 8 bases and J shed 5 bases, with 13 bases lying between them. The CDR3 extends over 13 amino acids. CDR3 region: CASRRGGNNEQFF. CDR3 sequence (DNA): TGTGCCAGCCGACGCGGAGGTAACAATGAGCAGTTCTTC.

This CDR3 is CSAGVGAGKTQYF. The CDR3 bases are TGCAGTGCTGGTGTCGGGGCGGGGAAGACCCAGTACTTC. The rearrangement links TRBV20-1 to TRBJ2-5; D is possibly TRBD2 (6 bases). This CDR3 has 13 residues. The ends were cut back, 5 bases at V and 6 bases at J, with 16 bases in the middle. CDR1 is DFQATT and CDR2 is SNEGSKA in the germline V gene (reference sequence).

The chain recombines TRBV6-5 with TRBJ1-1; 8 positions match TRBD1. The junction had 11 bases not matched to a gene; V was cut back by 6 bases and J by 5 bases. The CDR3 is made up of 15 amino acids. Germline CDR1 and CDR2: MNHEY and SVGAGI. CDR3 in amino acids: CASRLTGGRETEAFF. In DNA, the CDR3 is TGTGCCAGCAGATTAACAGGGGGTCGGGAAACTGAAGCTTTCTTT.

The chain uses TRBV27 and TRBJ2-3; 11 nucleotides agree with TRBD2. The CDR3 totals 15 residues. From germline, CDR1 is MNHEY and CDR2 SMNVEV (reference sequence). Unmatched junction bases numbered 3, after V lost 5 bases and J lost 2 bases. Here the CDR3 reads CASSRTSGFTDTQYF. CDR3 sequence (DNA): TGTGCCAGCAGTAGGACTAGCGGGTTCACAGATACGCAGTATTTT.

This rearrangement joins TRBV2 to TRBJ1-6; perhaps TRBD1 as D (5 bases). V lost 8 bases and J 7 bases, leaving 12 bases between the germline ends. The CDR3 is made up of 13 amino acids. Germline-derived CDR1 and CDR2 are SNHLY and FYNNEI. CDR3: CASRGTSNSPLHF. As DNA, the CDR3 is TGTGCCAGCCGGGGGACGAGCAATTCACCCCTCCACTTT.

This chain uses TRBV29-1 with TRBJ1-2; the D gene is possibly TRBD1 (5 bases). Germline V CDR1 and CDR2: SQVTM, ANQGSEA. Trimming cost V 1 base and J 6 bases, with 15 bases left between them. This CDR3 comprises 14 residues. DNA for the CDR3: TGCAGCGTTGAAGCCCTCGGGGGTGGCCATGGCTACACCTTC. This translates into CSVEALGGGHGYTF.

This chain joins TRBV9 and TRBJ2-1, with 9 bases lining up with TRBD2. CDR1 and CDR2 from the germline V gene are SGDLS and YYNGEE. This CDR3 region has 17 residues. V shed 0 bases, J shed 5 bases, and the junction held 9 bases outside the gene matches. DNA for the CDR3: TGTGCCAGCAGCGTAGTGGGGCTAGCGGGACGCAACAATGAGCAGTTCTTC. Its translation is CASSVVGLAGRNNEQFF.

About this clone itself: At the DNA level, this CDR3 is encoded by other sequences in the same sample as well. The rearrangement uses TRBV7-2 and TRBJ1-2, with D hard to call. In germline, CDR1 is SGHTA, CDR2 FQGNSA. The CDR3 runs to 14 residues. The V end lost 1 base, the J end lost 7 bases, and 13 bases lay between the germline ends. CDR3 sequence reads: CASSLGRARGGYTF. The CDR3 nucleotides are TGTGCCAGCAGCTTAGGGAGAGCCCGGGGTGGCTACACCTTC.

The chain recombines TRBV30 with TRBJ1-3; D unresolved. CDR3 length: 11 residues. Germline assignment: CDR1 GTSNPN and CDR2 SVGIG (reference sequence). V lost 8 bases to trimming and J lost 8 bases, with 13 bases between them. The CDR3 nucleotides read TGTGCCCATAGCCGTGGTCACACCATATATTTT. Its protein is CAHSRGHTIYF.

The rearrangement links TRBV20-1 to TRBJ2-7; D uncertain. Trimming left V 3 bases short and J 5 bases short, with 8 bases between. Germline V gene sequence: CDR1 DFQATT, CDR2 SNEGSKA (reference sequence). The CDR3 extends over 11 amino acids. CDR3 bases: TGCAGTGCTAGTTCCCCCGACGAGCAGTACTTC. It encodes CSASSPDEQYF.

V is TRBV30 and J is TRBJ1-2; TRBD1 agrees at 8 bases. Germline loops: CDR1 GTSNPN, CDR2 SVGIG (reference sequence). The CDR3 contains 14 residues. Trimming at V came to 3 bases and at J to 1 base, leaving 4 bases not matched to a gene. The CDR3 DNA reads TGTGCCTGGAGAAGGGACAGGAGTAACTATGGCTACACCTTC. Its translation: CAWRRDRSNYGYTF.

The CDR3 loop is CASSLARRATDNEQFF. The CDR3 DNA reads TGTGCCAGCAGCTTGGCCCGGAGGGCCACGGATAATGAGCAGTTCTTC. This chain joins TRBV5-8 and TRBJ2-1; D might be TRBD2 (6 bases). Trimming took off 0 bases at V and 7 bases at J, with 17 bases between the two ends. Germline V gene data show CDR1 as SGHTS and CDR2 as YDEGEE. The CDR3 runs to 16 residues.

V and J are TRBV28 and TRBJ2-2, with D tentatively TRBD1 (5 bases). The length of the CDR3 is 16 residues. Trimming removed 5 bases from V and 1 base from J, with 14 bases in between. Germline V gene data show CDR1 as MDHEN and CDR2 as SYDVKM. The CDR3, as DNA: TGTGCCAGCAGTCTTACAGGTTTTTTGAACACCGGGGAGCTGTTTTTT. Residues: CASSLTGFLNTGELFF.

The rearrangement links TRBV4-3 to TRBJ1-1; tentative D call: TRBD1 (5 bases). The CDR3 runs to 17 residues. Germline CDR1 LGHNA, CDR2 YSLEER. Between the trimmed V and J ends, which lost 1 base and 0 bases, there was a span of 15 bases. CDR3 sequence (DNA): TGCGCCAGCAGCCAAGGACTCGGATCAGGGTTGAACACTGAAGCTTTCTTT. Translating gives CASSQGLGSGLNTEAFF.